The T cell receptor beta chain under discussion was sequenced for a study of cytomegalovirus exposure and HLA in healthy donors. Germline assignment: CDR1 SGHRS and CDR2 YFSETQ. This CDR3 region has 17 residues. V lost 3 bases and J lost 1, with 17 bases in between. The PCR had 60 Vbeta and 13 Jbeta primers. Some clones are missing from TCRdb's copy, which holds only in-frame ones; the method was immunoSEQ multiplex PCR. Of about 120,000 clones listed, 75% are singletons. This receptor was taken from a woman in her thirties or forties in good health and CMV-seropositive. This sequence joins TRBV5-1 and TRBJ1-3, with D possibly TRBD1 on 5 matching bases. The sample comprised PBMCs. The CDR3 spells CASSSGDGGWSGNTIYF. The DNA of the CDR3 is TGCGCCAGCAGCTCCGGGGACGGGGGTTGGTCTGGAAACACCATATATTTT.